This T cell receptor (beta chain) was sequenced during a study of identical twins. Whole-study findings and limits: Twin pairs had excess sharing that was weaker in beta out-of-frame sequences.

As concerns this clonotype: The antigen is not known.

MiXCR, run by TCRdb on the 5' RACE reads, gives a single entry per CDR3 protein. The data show 1.5 million to 2 million distinct CDR3 sequences, with less than 40% seen just once and about 0.27% held by the top ten. The CDR3 loop spans 12 amino acids. The V segment lost 4 bases and the J segment 10 bases; nucleotides outside the gene matches: 7. From germline, CDR1 is GTSNPN and CDR2 SVGIG (reference sequence). The receptor comes from a newborn girl in good health. V gene TRBV30 combines with J gene TRBJ2-3; 8 bases are shared with TRBD1. Material for sequencing was cord blood. CDR3 bases: TGTGCCTGGAACCAGGGACAGGCGGCGCAGTATTTT. Amino acids: CAWNQGQAAQYF. Variable domain in full (rest from reference TRBV30 and TRBJ2-3): SQTIHQWPATLVQPVGSPLSLECTVEGTSNPNLYWYRQAAGRGLQLLFYSVGIGQISSEVPQNLSASRPQDRQFILSSKKLLLSDSGFYLCAWNQGQAAQYFGPGTRLTVL.